This entry lists 27 T cell receptor beta chains sequenced from one sample in a study of T cells after yellow fever vaccination. From the 5' RACE reads, TCRdb called clonotypes with MiXCR, one entry per CDR3 protein. The table shows about 26,000 distinct CDR3 sequences, with 4.5% to 6% occurring only once. The source was PBMCs, either bulk or a sorted T-cell subset (CD4+, CD8+, memory, or dextramer-sorted; not recorded which), collected 15 days after the yellow fever booster vaccination. The receptors derive from a man aged 30-40 years who received the YFV17D yellow fever vaccine.

This clonotype has ten or more counts. DNA of the CDR3: TGTGCCAGCAGTTACGTGGGAAACATTCAGTACTTC. The encoded protein is CASSYVGNIQYF. The chain has TRBV6-2 or TRBV6-3 and TRBJ2-4; D is uncertain. This CDR3 region has 12 residues. Germline V gene data show CDR1 as MNHEY and CDR2 as SVGEGT. Trimming took off 2 bases at V and 6 bases at J, with 5 bases between the two ends.

This clonotype was observed at least ten times. The V gene is TRBV15, the J gene TRBJ2-5, with D perhaps matching TRBD1 or TRBD2 (5 bases each). From germline, CDR1 is LNHNV and CDR2 YYDKDF (reference sequence). V lost 1 base and J 7 bases, leaving 19 bases between the germline ends. The CDR3 is 16 amino acids. CDR3 nucleotides: TGTGCCACCAGCAGAGTCCGGGGCGTAGTTTCAGGGACCCAGTACTTC. This translates into CATSRVRGVVSGTQYF.

A remark on this clonotype: One base away lies a much larger clone, so this may be a sequencing read error. The chain employs TRBV11-2 and TRBJ2-1, with 7 bases aligning to TRBD1. The CDR3 loop spans 15 amino acids. J gave up 0 bases and V 4 bases, and 3 bases lay outside the gene matches. CDR1 SGHAT and CDR2 FQNNGV come from the germline V gene. The CDR3 DNA reads as TGTGCCAGCAGCTCCAACAGGGGCTCCTACAATGAGCAGTTCTTC. Translated: CASSSNRGSYNEQFF. The complete variable domain, with remaining parts taken from reference TRBV11-2 and TRBJ2-1, reads EAGVAQSPRYKIIEKRQSVAFWCNPISGHATLYWYQQILGQGPKLLIQFQNNGVVDDSQLPKDRFSAERLKGVDSTLKIQPAKLEDSAVYLCASSSNRGSYNEQFFGPGTRLTVL.

This clonotype was seen many times. The V gene is TRBV6-1, the J gene TRBJ2-3; tentatively, D is TRBD2 (6 bases). Germline V CDR1 and CDR2: MNHNS, SASEGT. The CDR3 is made up of 14 amino acids. V shed 4 bases and J shed 0 bases, with 8 bases lying between them. The CDR3 nucleotides read TGTGCCAGCAGTGGTAGCGGTAGCACAGATACGCAGTATTTT. Residues: CASSGSGSTDTQYF.

This clonotype was seen repeatedly, ten times or more. The chain combines TRBV20-1 with TRBJ2-1, with a tentative D call TRBD2 (7 bases). CDR1 DFQATT and CDR2 SNEGSKA come from the germline V gene (reference sequence). The length of the CDR3 is 16 residues. V lost 4 bases and J lost 9, with 25 bases in between. In nucleotides, the CDR3 is TGCAGTGCTATACTCCCTGAGGGGGGGGATTCGGGTGAGCAGTTCTTC. This translates into CSAILPEGGDSGEQFF.

This clonotype was detected ten times or more. The chain carries TRBV4-1 and TRBJ2-4; 10 positions match TRBD1. Trimming cost V 1 base and J 9 bases; bases outside gene matches: 3. This CDR3 has 14 residues. The germline V gene has CDR1 MGHRA and CDR2 YSYEKL. CDR3 protein: CASSQVGQGSIQYF. DNA for the CDR3: TGCGCCAGCAGCCAAGTGGGACAGGGGAGCATTCAGTACTTC.

This clonotype was observed at least ten times. The chain uses TRBV6-1 and TRBJ1-3; 7 bases map to TRBD1. Germline values: CDR1 MNHNS, CDR2 SASEGT. With 5 bases clipped from V and 4 bases from J, the junction kept 5 bases outside the gene matches. The CDR3 spans 14 residues. The CDR3 DNA reads as TGTGCCAGCAGTCAACCGGGACAGGGAAACACCATATATTTT. This gives the protein CASSQPGQGNTIYF.

At least ten counts were recorded for this clonotype. The rearrangement uses TRBV29-1 and TRBJ1-3, with D tentatively TRBD1 (5 bases). The V gene's germline CDR1 is SQVTM and CDR2 ANQGSEA. This CDR3 contains 13 residues. Between the trimmed V and J ends, which lost 4 bases and 3 bases, there was a span of 10 bases. This chain's CDR3 is CSVAGNVGNTIYF. DNA for the CDR3: TGCAGCGTTGCAGGGAATGTTGGAAACACCATATATTTT.

This clonotype occurred once. A much larger clone is a single base away; this may be a read error. This chain connects TRBV20-1 to TRBJ1-4; D is unclear. The CDR3 covers 16 residues. Germline loops: CDR1 DFQATT, CDR2 SNEGSKA (reference sequence). The CDR3 reads CCARGRSAAMTEKLFF. In DNA, the CDR3 is TGCTGTGCTAGAGGCCGTTCGGCAGCCATGACTGAAAAACTGTTTTTT.

The sample holds many counts of this clonotype. The gene calls are TRBV7-9 and TRBJ2-2; D possibly matches TRBD1 or TRBD2 (6 bases each). Germline-derived CDR1 and CDR2 are SEHNR and FQNEAQ (reference sequence). The V end lost 2 bases, the J end lost 6 bases, and 13 bases lay between the germline ends. The CDR3 is made up of 15 amino acids. This chain's CDR3 is CASSLLGGASGELFF. The CDR3 DNA sequence: TGTGCCAGCAGCTTATTGGGGGGCGCATCCGGGGAGCTGTTTTTT. Filled out from reference TRBV7-9 and TRBJ2-2, the complete variable domain reads DTGVSQNPRHKITKRGQNVTFRCDPISEHNRLYWYRQTLGQGPEFLTYFQNEAQLEKSRLLSDRFSAERPKGSFSTLEIQRTEQGDSAMYLCASSLLGGASGELFFGEGSRLTVL.

Ten or more counts support this clonotype. The V and J genes are TRBV7-2 and TRBJ2-7; a possible D gene is TRBD2 (5 bases). Germline CDR1 reads SGHTA; CDR2 reads FQGNSA. Trimming stripped 5 bases from V and 2 bases from J, with 13 bases between. This CDR3 region has 14 residues. DNA of the CDR3: TGTGCCAGCAGCCAAGGCGGCGGGCCCTACGAGCAGTACTTC. It yields the protein CASSQGGGPYEQYF.

This clonotype was seen many times. The rearrangement joins TRBV3-1 to TRBJ2-7; no clear D gene. Germline CDR1 LGHDT, CDR2 YNNKEL (reference sequence). The CDR3 spans 15 residues. The V end lost 6 bases, the J end lost 0 bases, and 15 bases lay between the germline ends. The CDR3: CASSQRLWASYEQYF. CDR3 coding DNA: TGTGCCAGCAGTCAGAGGCTCTGGGCCTCCTACGAGCAGTACTTC.

This clonotype appeared many times. The J gene is TRBJ2-2, the V gene TRBV30; 7 bases match TRBD1. CDR1 and CDR2 (germline): GTSNPN, SVGIG (reference sequence). CDR3 length equals 18 residues. J lost 3 bases, V lost 0 bases, and 13 bases had no gene match. CDR3 sequence: CAWSVMRWADRDTGELFF. The CDR3 DNA is TGTGCCTGGAGTGTAATGAGGTGGGCCGACAGGGACACCGGGGAGCTGTTTTTT.

Many counts were recorded for this clonotype. The CDR3 spells CASSSRGKDEKLFF. CDR3 coding DNA: TGTGCCAGCAGTTCCAGGGGAAAAGATGAAAAACTGTTTTTT. This sequence joins TRBV27 and TRBJ1-4, with TRBD1 as a possible D gene (6 bases). The V gene's germline CDR1 is MNHEY and CDR2 SMNVEV (reference sequence). V lost 4 bases and J lost 6, with 12 bases in between. The CDR3 spans 14 residues.

This clonotype was seen at least ten times. The CDR3 loop reads CASSRLDRDYGYTF. CDR3 nucleotide sequence: TGTGCCAGCAGCCGACTCGACAGGGACTATGGCTACACCTTC. The chain has TRBV3-1 and TRBJ1-2; 7 nucleotides match TRBD1. CDR3 length equals 14 residues. Germline values: CDR1 LGHDT, CDR2 YNNKEL (reference sequence). With V trimmed by 4 bases and J by 3 bases, 5 bases remained unmatched.

This clonotype was observed at least ten times. CDR3 residues: CASRLAGETQYF. The CDR3 DNA reads TGTGCCAGCAGGCTGGCGGGGGAGACCCAGTACTTC. The chain carries TRBV2 and TRBJ2-5, with D perhaps matching TRBD2 (6 bases). Per the germline V gene, CDR1 is SNHLY and CDR2 is FYNNEI. Deletions cut 6 bases from V and 5 bases from J, with 10 bases between. The CDR3 is 12 amino acids.

This clonotype was counted at least ten times. The chain recombines TRBV7-2 with TRBJ2-3, with 9 bases that match TRBD1. Germline V lookup: CDR1 SGHTA, CDR2 FQGNSA. The CDR3 length is 14 residues. The V gene end was trimmed by 5 bases and the J gene end by 4 bases; junction bases not matched to a gene: 4. The CDR3 sequence: CASSLDRGADTQYF. The DNA for the CDR3 is TGTGCCAGCAGCCTAGACAGGGGGGCAGATACGCAGTATTTT.

V usage is TRBV19 and J usage is TRBJ2-6; a possible D gene is TRBD1 (6 bases). CDR3 length: 17 residues. Trimming pared 5 bases from V and 0 bases from J, leaving 14 bases between. The germline CDR1 and CDR2 sequences are LNHDA and SQIVND (reference sequence). The DNA of the CDR3 is TGTGCCAGTAGTTACAGGGTGGGGACCTCTGGGGCCAACGTCCTGACTTTC. Amino acid sequence: CASSYRVGTSGANVLTF.

This clonotype is labeled medium-sized. The V and J genes are TRBV7-2 and TRBJ2-2, with 11 bases identical to TRBD2. With V trimmed by 5 bases and J by 8 bases, 10 bases remained unmatched. This CDR3 spans 16 amino acids. Per germline, CDR1 SGHTA and CDR2 FQGNSA. The CDR3 protein is CASSLHQTSGSGELFF. The CDR3 DNA is TGTGCCAGCAGCCTACACCAAACTAGCGGGAGTGGGGAGCTGTTTTTT. Looking up the rest from reference TRBV7-2 and TRBJ2-2 gives the full variable domain: GAGVSQSPSNKVTEKGKDVELRCDPISGHTALYWYRQSLGQGLEFLIYFQGNSAPDKSGLPSDRFSAERTGGSVSTLTIQRTQQEDSAVYLCASSLHQTSGSGELFFGEGSRLTVL.

In its sample, this clonotype was seen many times. The chain employs TRBV7-9 and TRBJ2-1; TRBD2 matches at 8 bases. Germline values: CDR1 SEHNR, CDR2 FQNEAQ (reference sequence). V was pared by 3 bases and J by 10 bases, with 8 bases of the junction left unmatched. This CDR3 has 14 residues. The DNA for the CDR3 is TGTGCCAGCAGCTTCTTAGCGGGGTGGTCGGAGCAGTTCTTC. Protein: CASSFLAGWSEQFF. Combining the CDR3 with reference TRBV7-9 and TRBJ2-1 gives the whole variable domain DTGVSQNPRHKITKRGQNVTFRCDPISEHNRLYWYRQTLGQGPEFLTYFQNEAQLEKSRLLSDRFSAERPKGSFSTLEIQRTEQGDSAMYLCASSFLAGWSEQFFGPGTRLTVL.

The sample holds many counts of this clonotype. The chain joins TRBV4-3 to TRBJ2-7; TRBD1 matches 9 bases. Germline V gene data show CDR1 as LGHNA and CDR2 as YSLEER. V trimming: 1 base; J trimming: 6 bases; junction bases outside the gene matches: 10. This CDR3 spans 16 amino acids. CDR3 DNA sequence: TGCGCCAGCAGCCAAGGCCACGGGACAGGGACCGCCGAGCAGTACTTC. Its protein product is CASSQGHGTGTAEQYF.

This clonotype was seen repeatedly, ten times or more. V is TRBV4-3 and J is TRBJ2-3, with TRBD1 as a possible D gene (6 bases). Germline V gene lookup returns CDR1 LGHNA and CDR2 YSLEER. V was trimmed by 4 bases and J by 2 bases, leaving 10 bases between them. CDR3 length: 14 residues. The CDR3 region is CASSPRTATDTQYF. CDR3 in DNA: TGCGCCAGCAGCCCGCGGACAGCCACAGATACGCAGTATTTT.

The table lists this clonotype with many counts. CDR3 in DNA: TGTGCCTGGACCCCCATAGCGGGAGTGAAGACCCAGTACTTC. This codes for CAWTPIAGVKTQYF. J is TRBJ2-5 and V is TRBV30; TRBD2 agrees at 9 bases. From germline, CDR1 is GTSNPN and CDR2 SVGIG (reference sequence). The CDR3 is 14 residues long. The junction had 9 bases not matched to a gene; V was cut back by 4 bases and J by 6 bases.

Many counts were recorded for this clonotype. This rearrangement joins TRBV7-2 to TRBJ2-2; TRBD2 might be the D (5 bases). Trimming pared 4 bases from V and 4 bases from J, leaving 19 bases between. This CDR3 contains 17 residues. Per germline, CDR1 SGHTA and CDR2 FQGNSA. The chain's CDR3 is CASSSGVTSLGTGELFF. The CDR3 nucleotides read TGTGCCAGCAGCTCCGGAGTAACTAGTCTGGGCACCGGGGAGCTGTTTTTT.

This clonotype was recorded at least ten times. J is TRBJ2-5 and V is TRBV7-3; D is ambiguous. V lost 3 bases and J 7 bases, leaving 15 bases between the germline ends. This CDR3 comprises 14 residues. Germline V gene sequence: CDR1 SGHTA, CDR2 FQGTGA. This chain's CDR3 is CASSFTTGASTQYF. The CDR3 DNA reads TGTGCCAGCAGCTTTACGACCGGAGCTTCGACCCAGTACTTC.

Ten or more counts support this clonotype. CDR3 in amino acids: CASSLGGTTSGNTIYF. The DNA of the CDR3 is TGTGCCAGCAGCTTAGGTGGCACGACCTCTGGAAACACCATATATTTT. This sequence joins TRBV7-2 and TRBJ1-3; D is unresolved. Per germline, CDR1 SGHTA and CDR2 FQGNSA. The CDR3 loop spans 16 amino acids. Trimming stripped 1 base from V and 0 bases from J, with 10 bases between.

In its sample, this clonotype was seen many times. This sequence joins TRBV7-9 and TRBJ2-7, with D hard to call. This CDR3 is 15 amino acids long. Germline V gene lookup returns CDR1 SEHNR and CDR2 FQNEAQ (reference sequence). Trimming cost V 7 bases and J 4 bases, with 20 bases left between them. CDR3 in DNA: TGTGCCAGCACCAAAAACGCTCTAGGGCGGTACGAGCAGTACTTC. Its protein is CASTKNALGRYEQYF. The variable domain in full, with the rest retrieved from reference TRBV7-9 and TRBJ2-7, is DTGVSQNPRHKITKRGQNVTFRCDPISEHNRLYWYRQTLGQGPEFLTYFQNEAQLEKSRLLSDRFSAERPKGSFSTLEIQRTEQGDSAMYLCASTKNALGRYEQYFGPGTRLTVT.